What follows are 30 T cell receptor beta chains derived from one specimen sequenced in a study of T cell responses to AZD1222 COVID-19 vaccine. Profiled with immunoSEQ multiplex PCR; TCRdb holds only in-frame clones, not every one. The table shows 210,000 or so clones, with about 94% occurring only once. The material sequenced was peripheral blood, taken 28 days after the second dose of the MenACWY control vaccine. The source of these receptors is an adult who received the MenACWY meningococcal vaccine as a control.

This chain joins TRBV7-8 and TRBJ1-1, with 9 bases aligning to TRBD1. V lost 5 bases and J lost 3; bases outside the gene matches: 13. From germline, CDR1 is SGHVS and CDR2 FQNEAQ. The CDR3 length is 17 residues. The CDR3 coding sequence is TGTGCCAGCAGCGTAACGGGACAGGGCACGGGGGACACTGAAGCTTTCTTT. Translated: CASSVTGQGTGDTEAFF.

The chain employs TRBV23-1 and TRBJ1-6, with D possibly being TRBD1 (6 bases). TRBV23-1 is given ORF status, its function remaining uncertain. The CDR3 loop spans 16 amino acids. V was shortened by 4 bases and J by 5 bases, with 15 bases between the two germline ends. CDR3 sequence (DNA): TGCGCCAGCAGTCCCCGACACAGGGATGATAATTCACCCCTCCACTTT. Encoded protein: CASSPRHRDDNSPLHF.

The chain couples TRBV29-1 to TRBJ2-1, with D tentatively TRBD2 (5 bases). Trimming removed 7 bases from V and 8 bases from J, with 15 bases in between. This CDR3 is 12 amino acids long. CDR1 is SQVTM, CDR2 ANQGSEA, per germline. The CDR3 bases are TGCAGCGGAATGACACGGGAATATGAGCAGTTCTTC. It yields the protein CSGMTREYEQFF.

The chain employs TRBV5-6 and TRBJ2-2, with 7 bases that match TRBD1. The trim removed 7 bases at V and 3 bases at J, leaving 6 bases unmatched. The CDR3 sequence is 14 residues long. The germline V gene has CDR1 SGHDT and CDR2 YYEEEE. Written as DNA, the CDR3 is TGTGCCAGCCACAGGGGAGTGGACACCGGGGAGCTGTTTTTT. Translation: CASHRGVDTGELFF.

The CDR3 DNA is TGTGCCAGCAGTAGACAGGGCCTGAGCACTGAAGCTTTCTTT. Translated: CASSRQGLSTEAFF. The V and J genes are TRBV28 and TRBJ1-1; 7 bases map to TRBD1. With V trimmed by 5 bases and J by 4 bases, 7 bases remained unmatched. The CDR3 has 14 residues. Germline loops: CDR1 MDHEN, CDR2 SYDVKM. Using reference TRBV28 and TRBJ1-1 for the parts outside the CDR3, the full variable domain is DVKVTQSSRYLVKRTGEKVFLECVQDMDHENMFWYRQDPGLGLRLIYFSYDVKMKEKGDIPEGYSVSREKKERFSLILESASTNQTSMYLCASSRQGLSTEAFFGQGTRLTVV.

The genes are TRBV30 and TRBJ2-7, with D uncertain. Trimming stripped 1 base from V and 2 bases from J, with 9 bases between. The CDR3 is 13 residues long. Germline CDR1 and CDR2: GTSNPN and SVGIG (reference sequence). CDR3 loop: CAWSGVVAYEQYF. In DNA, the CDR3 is TGTGCCTGGAGTGGGGTCGTGGCCTACGAGCAGTACTTC.

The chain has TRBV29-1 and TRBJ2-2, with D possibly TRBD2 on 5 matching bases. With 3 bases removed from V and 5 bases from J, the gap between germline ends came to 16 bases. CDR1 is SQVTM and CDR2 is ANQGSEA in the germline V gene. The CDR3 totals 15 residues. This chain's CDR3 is CSVEMEEGRTGELFF. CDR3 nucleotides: TGCAGCGTTGAGATGGAAGAGGGAAGGACCGGGGAGCTGTTTTTT.

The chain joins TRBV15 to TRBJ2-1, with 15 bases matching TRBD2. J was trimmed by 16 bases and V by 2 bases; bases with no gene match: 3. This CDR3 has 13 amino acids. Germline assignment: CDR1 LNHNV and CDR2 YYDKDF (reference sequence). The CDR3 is CATSRWTSGRVFF. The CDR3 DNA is TGTGCCACCAGCAGATGGACTAGCGGGAGGGTATTCTTC.

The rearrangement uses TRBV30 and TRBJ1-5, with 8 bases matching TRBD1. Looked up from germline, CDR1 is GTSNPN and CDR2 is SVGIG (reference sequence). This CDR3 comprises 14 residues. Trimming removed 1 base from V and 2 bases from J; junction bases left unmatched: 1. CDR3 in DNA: TGTGCCTGGAGTGCAGGGGGCGGCAATCAGCCCCAGCATTTT. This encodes CAWSAGGGNQPQHF.

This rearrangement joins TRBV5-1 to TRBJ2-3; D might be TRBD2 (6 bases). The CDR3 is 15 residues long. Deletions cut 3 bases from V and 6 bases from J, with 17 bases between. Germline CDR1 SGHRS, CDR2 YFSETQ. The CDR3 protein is CASSSSGTQADTQYF. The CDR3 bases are TGCGCCAGCAGCTCATCCGGGACTCAAGCGGATACGCAGTATTTT.

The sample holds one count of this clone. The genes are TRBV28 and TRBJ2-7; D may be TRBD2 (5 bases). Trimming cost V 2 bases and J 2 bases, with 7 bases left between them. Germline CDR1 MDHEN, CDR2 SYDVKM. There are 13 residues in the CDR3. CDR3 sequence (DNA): TGTGCCAGCAGTTTAAACGGGGCCTACGAGCAGTACTTC. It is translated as CASSLNGAYEQYF.

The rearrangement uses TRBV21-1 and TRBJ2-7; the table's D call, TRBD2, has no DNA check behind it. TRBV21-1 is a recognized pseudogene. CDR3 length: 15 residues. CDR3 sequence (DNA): TGTGCCAGCAGCAAAGTTCGGGGGTATAACTACGAGCAGTACTTC. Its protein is CASSKVRGYNYEQYF.

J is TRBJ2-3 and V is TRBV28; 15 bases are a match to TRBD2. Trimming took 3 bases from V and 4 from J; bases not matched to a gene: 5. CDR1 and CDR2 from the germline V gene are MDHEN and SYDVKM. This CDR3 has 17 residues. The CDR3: CASSFGLAGGQADTQYF. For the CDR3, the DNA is TGTGCCAGCAGTTTCGGACTAGCGGGGGGGCAGGCAGATACGCAGTATTTT.

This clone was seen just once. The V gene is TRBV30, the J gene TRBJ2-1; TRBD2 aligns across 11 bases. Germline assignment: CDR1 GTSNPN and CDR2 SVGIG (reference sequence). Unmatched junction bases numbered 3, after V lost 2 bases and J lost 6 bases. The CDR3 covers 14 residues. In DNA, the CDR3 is TGTGCCTGGAGTTATGGGACTAGCGGCAATGAGCAGTTCTTC. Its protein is CAWSYGTSGNEQFF.

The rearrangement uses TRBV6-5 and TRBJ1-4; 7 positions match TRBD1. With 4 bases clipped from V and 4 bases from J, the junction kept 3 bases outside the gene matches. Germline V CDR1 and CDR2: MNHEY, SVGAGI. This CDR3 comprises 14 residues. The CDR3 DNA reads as TGTGCCAGCAGTTTGACAGGGCGTAATGAAAAACTGTTTTTT. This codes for CASSLTGRNEKLFF.

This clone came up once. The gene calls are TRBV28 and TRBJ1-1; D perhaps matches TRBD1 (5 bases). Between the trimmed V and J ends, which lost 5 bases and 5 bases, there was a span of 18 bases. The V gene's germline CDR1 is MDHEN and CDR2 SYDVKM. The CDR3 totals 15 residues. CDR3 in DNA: TGTGCCAGCAGTAAAGGGGCGGGGCTTCAAACTGAAGCTTTCTTT. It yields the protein CASSKGAGLQTEAFF. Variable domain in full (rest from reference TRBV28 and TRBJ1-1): DVKVTQSSRYLVKRTGEKVFLECVQDMDHENMFWYRQDPGLGLRLIYFSYDVKMKEKGDIPEGYSVSREKKERFSLILESASTNQTSMYLCASSKGAGLQTEAFFGQGTRLTVV.

CDR3 amino acids: CASKRTTLQETQYF. The CDR3 DNA sequence: TGTGCCAGCAAAAGGACGACCCTCCAAGAGACCCAGTACTTC. This chain uses TRBV6-5 with TRBJ2-5; D ambiguous. CDR1 MNHEY and CDR2 SVGAGI come from the germline V gene. This CDR3 is built from 14 residues. Trimming shortened V by 7 bases and J by 1 base, and 13 bases separated the two germline ends.

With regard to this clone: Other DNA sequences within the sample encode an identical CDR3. The CDR3 nucleotides read TGTGCCAGTAGCATATACAATGAGCAGTTCTTC. Amino acids: CASSIYNEQFF. The rearrangement uses TRBV19 and TRBJ2-1; D remains unclear. The CDR3 loop spans 11 amino acids. Trimming pared 6 bases from V and 4 bases from J, leaving 4 bases between. Germline V gives CDR1 LNHDA, CDR2 SQIVND (reference sequence).

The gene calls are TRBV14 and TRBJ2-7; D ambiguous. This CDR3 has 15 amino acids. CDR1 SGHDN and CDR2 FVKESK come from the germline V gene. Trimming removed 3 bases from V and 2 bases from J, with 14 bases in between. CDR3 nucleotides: TGTGCCAGCAGCCATCCAGGCCCGAAGGCCTACGAGCAGTACTTC. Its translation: CASSHPGPKAYEQYF.

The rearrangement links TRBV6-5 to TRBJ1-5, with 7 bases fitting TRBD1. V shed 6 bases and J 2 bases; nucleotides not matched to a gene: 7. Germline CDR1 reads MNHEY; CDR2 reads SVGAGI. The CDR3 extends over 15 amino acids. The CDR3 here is CASSPDRVRNQPQHF. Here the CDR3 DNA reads TGTGCCAGCAGCCCAGACAGGGTTCGCAATCAGCCCCAGCATTTT.

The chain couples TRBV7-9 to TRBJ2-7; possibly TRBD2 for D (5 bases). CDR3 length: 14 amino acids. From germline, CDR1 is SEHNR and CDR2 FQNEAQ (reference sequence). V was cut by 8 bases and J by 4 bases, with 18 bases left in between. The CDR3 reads CASSTGSGRYEQYF. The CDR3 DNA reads TGTGCCAGCTCCACGGGGAGCGGAAGGTACGAGCAGTACTTC.

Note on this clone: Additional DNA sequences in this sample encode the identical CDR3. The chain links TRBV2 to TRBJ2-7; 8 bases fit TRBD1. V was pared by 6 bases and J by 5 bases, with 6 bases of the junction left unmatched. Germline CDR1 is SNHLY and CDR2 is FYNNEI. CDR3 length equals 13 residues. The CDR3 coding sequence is TGTGCCAGCAGCGGACAGGGCCGGAACGAGCAGTACTTC. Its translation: CASSGQGRNEQYF. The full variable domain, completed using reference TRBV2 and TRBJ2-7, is EPEVTQTPSHQVTQMGQEVILRCVPISNHLYFYWYRQILGQKVEFLVSFYNNEISEKSEIFDDQFSVERPDGSNFTLKIRSTKLEDSAMYFCASSGQGRNEQYFGPGTRLTVT.

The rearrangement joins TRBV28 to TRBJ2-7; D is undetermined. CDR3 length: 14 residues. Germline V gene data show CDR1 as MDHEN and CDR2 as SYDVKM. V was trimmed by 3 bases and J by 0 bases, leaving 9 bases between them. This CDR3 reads CASSFRATSYEQYF. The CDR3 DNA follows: TGTGCCAGCAGTTTCCGTGCTACCTCCTACGAGCAGTACTTC.

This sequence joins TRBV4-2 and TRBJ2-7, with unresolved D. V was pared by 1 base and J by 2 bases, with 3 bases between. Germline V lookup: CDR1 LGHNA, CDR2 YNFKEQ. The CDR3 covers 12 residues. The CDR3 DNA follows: TGTGCCAGCAGCCAAGGCCCCTACGAGCAGTACTTC. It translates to CASSQGPYEQYF.

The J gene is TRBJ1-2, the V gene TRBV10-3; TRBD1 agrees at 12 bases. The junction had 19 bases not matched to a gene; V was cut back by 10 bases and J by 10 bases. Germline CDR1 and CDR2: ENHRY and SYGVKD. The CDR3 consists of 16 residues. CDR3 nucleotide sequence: TGTGCCACAAGTTCCGGGACAGGGGGCTCCGTTGGAGTCTACACCTTC. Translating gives CATSSGTGGSVGVYTF.

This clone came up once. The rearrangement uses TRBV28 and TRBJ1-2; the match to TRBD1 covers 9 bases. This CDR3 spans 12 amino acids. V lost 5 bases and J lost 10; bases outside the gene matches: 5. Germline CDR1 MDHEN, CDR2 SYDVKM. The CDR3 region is CASSLGDRAYTF. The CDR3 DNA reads TGTGCCAGCAGTCTAGGGGACAGGGCCTACACCTTC.

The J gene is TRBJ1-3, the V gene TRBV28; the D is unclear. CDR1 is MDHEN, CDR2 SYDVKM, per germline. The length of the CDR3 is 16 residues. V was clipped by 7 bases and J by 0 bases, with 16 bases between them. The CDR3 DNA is TGTGCCAGCACCCCGAGGTGGAGTCCCTCTGGAAACACCATATATTTT. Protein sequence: CASTPRWSPSGNTIYF.

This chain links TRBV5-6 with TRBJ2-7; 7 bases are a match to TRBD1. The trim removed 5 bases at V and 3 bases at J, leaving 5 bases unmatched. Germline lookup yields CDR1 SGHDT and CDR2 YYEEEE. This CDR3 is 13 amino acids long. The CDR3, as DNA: TGTGCCAGCAGTTCGACAGGGTTCTACGAGCAGTACTTC. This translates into CASSSTGFYEQYF.

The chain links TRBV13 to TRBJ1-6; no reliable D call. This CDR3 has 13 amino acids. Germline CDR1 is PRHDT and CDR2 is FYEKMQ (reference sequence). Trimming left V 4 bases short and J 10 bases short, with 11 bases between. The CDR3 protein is CASSSLRGSPLHF. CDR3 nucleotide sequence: TGTGCCAGCAGCTCGCTCCGGGGATCACCCCTCCACTTT.

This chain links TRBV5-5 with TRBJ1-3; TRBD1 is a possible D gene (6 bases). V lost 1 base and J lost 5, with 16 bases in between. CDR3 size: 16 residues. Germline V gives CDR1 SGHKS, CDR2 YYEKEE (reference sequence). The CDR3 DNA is TGTGCCAGCAGCTTGCCCCTCCTGGGGGGCCGAAACACCATATATTTT. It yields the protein CASSLPLLGGRNTIYF.